A single sample is the source of the 8 T cell receptor beta chains below, sequenced in a study of beta chain features in type 1 diabetes. The isolated RNA, all of it, was reverse transcribed, so expressed TCRB transcripts were what got sequenced. The method was immunoSEQ multiplex PCR; TCRdb's version includes in-frame clones alone and lacks a portion of them. This sample has nearly 350,000 clones, with less than 10% found just once. Sequencing used central memory CD4+ T cells from blood. These receptors were taken from a young woman in good health.

In its sample, this clone was seen a few times. The chain recombines TRBV5-5 with TRBJ2-1; D gene uncertain. The germline gives CDR1 SGHKS, CDR2 YYEKEE (reference sequence). The CDR3 spans 13 residues. Trimming took 0 bases from V and 5 from J, leaving 6 bases between them. CDR3 sequence (DNA): TGTGCCAGCAGCTTGGTGATGAACAATGAGCAGTTCTTC. This translates into CASSLVMNNEQFF. Filled out from reference TRBV5-5 and TRBJ2-1, the complete variable domain reads DAGVTQSPTHLIKTRGQQVTLRCSPISGHKSVSWYQQVLGQGPQFIFQYYEKEERGRGNFPDRFSARQFPNYSSELNVNALLLGDSALYLCASSLVMNNEQFFGPGTRLTVL.

The J gene is TRBJ2-3, the V gene TRBV28, with D unresolved. The CDR3 runs to 13 residues. CDR1 is MDHEN and CDR2 is SYDVKM in the germline V gene. V lost 6 bases to trimming and J lost 6 bases, with 13 bases between them. This CDR3 is CASSSPQLDTQYF. Written as DNA, the CDR3 is TGTGCCAGCAGCTCCCCGCAGTTGGATACGCAGTATTTT.

This sequence joins TRBV7-2 and TRBJ2-1; 9 nucleotides match TRBD2. Germline values: CDR1 SGHTA, CDR2 FQGNSA. The CDR3 runs 15 residues. The junction had 7 bases not matched to a gene; V was cut back by 4 bases and J by 6 bases. CDR3 sequence reads: CASSSIAGVLNEQFF. CDR3 bases: TGTGCCAGCAGCTCCATAGCGGGAGTACTCAATGAGCAGTTCTTC.

This clone has more than one count but fewer than ten. V and J are TRBV10-1 and TRBJ2-1, with 13 bases aligning to TRBD2. The J segment lost 5 bases and the V segment lost 5 bases, leaving 3 bases of the junction unmatched. The CDR3 has 15 residues. Germline values: CDR1 WNHNN, CDR2 SYGVQD (reference sequence). CDR3 nucleotides: TGCGCCAGCAGTCGTGGACTAGCGGGAGACAATGAGCAGTTCTTC. Amino acids: CASSRGLAGDNEQFF.

This clone was seen a single time. V gene TRBV9 combines with J gene TRBJ1-6; D unclear. V was shortened by 1 base and J by 11 bases, with 10 bases between the two germline ends. CDR3 length equals 13 residues. Germline loops: CDR1 SGDLS, CDR2 YYNGEE. The CDR3: CASSVPGSTPLHF. For the CDR3, the DNA is TGTGCCAGCAGCGTACCGGGTTCGACACCCCTCCACTTT.

The chain recombines TRBV4-3 with TRBJ2-2; 9 bases fit TRBD2. This CDR3 has 16 residues. Germline V lookup: CDR1 LGHNA, CDR2 YSLEER. J lost 4 bases, V lost 3 bases, and 6 bases had no gene match. CDR3 nucleotides: TGCGCCAGCAGCCATCAGGCGGGAGGGCGCACCGGGGAGCTGTTTTTT. This gives the protein CASSHQAGGRTGELFF.

This clone was seen more than once but under ten times. V gene TRBV4-2 combines with J gene TRBJ1-1; D possibly corresponds to TRBD1 (5 bases). Germline V lookup: CDR1 LGHNA, CDR2 YNFKEQ. The V gene lost 1 base and the J gene lost 0 bases, with 12 bases spanning the gap. The CDR3 totals 16 residues. The CDR3 region is CASSQVVTGVNTEAFF. The CDR3 coding sequence is TGTGCCAGCAGCCAAGTAGTAACAGGAGTGAACACTGAAGCTTTCTTT.

This clone came up a few times. The chain has TRBV6-1 and TRBJ2-5, with 7 bases matching TRBD2. This CDR3 comprises 12 residues. CDR1 and CDR2 from the germline V gene are MNHNS and SASEGT. After removal of 7 bases from V and 5 bases from J, the junction contained 4 bases not matched to a gene. CDR3 DNA sequence: TGTGCCAGCACCCGGGGGGTCGAGACCCAGTACTTC. Residues: CASTRGVETQYF.